The 21 T cell receptor beta chains below come from one sample, sequenced in a study of cytomegalovirus exposure and HLA in healthy donors. Clones were sequenced by immunoSEQ multiplex PCR, and TCRdb holds only the in-frame ones, with some missing. The table records 250,000 to 300,000 clones, 90% of them present only once. The sample comprised PBMCs. The origin of the receptors is a woman aged 18 to 35 in good health and CMV-seronegative.

The J gene is TRBJ2-3, the V gene TRBV5-1, with a weak D call TRBD1 (6 bases). Trimming removed 2 bases from V and 0 bases from J, with 10 bases in between. The germline CDR1 and CDR2 sequences are SGHRS and YFSETQ. CDR3 length: 15 amino acids. CDR3 region: CASSLGGASTDTQYF. The CDR3, as DNA: TGCGCCAGCAGCTTAGGGGGAGCTAGCACAGATACGCAGTATTTT.

This clone was detected only a few times. This sequence joins TRBV11-3 and TRBJ1-3, with TRBD1 matching 7 bases. Trimming took 5 bases from V and 0 from J; bases not matched to a gene: 4. CDR1 and CDR2 from the germline V gene are SGHNT and YENEEA. CDR3 length: 15 amino acids. CDR3 in amino acids: CASSRDSYSGNTIYF. For the CDR3, the DNA is TGTGCCAGCAGCCGGGACAGTTACTCTGGAAACACCATATATTTT.

This clone has just one count. A junction boundary mismatches the germline segment, possibly from a read error. The chain couples TRBV7-7 to TRBJ2-5, with 7 bases matching TRBD2. The CDR3 covers 13 residues. From germline, CDR1 is SSHAT and CDR2 FNYEAQ (reference sequence). Here the CDR3 reads CASSYNGGETQYF. The CDR3 DNA follows: TGTGCTAGCAGCTATAACGGGGGGGAGACCCAGTACTTC.

The chain joins TRBV2 to TRBJ2-3; the match to TRBD2 covers 9 bases. V was pared by 6 bases and J by 0 bases, with 4 bases of the junction left unmatched. CDR3 size: 15 residues. Germline CDR1 and CDR2: SNHLY and FYNNEI. CDR3 loop: CASRRLAASTDTQYF. CDR3 DNA sequence: TGTGCCAGCAGGAGACTAGCGGCGAGCACAGATACGCAGTATTTT.

The chain has TRBV5-1 and TRBJ2-1; tentatively, D is TRBD2 (6 bases). Per the germline V gene, CDR1 is SGHRS and CDR2 is YFSETQ. V lost 4 bases and J 3 bases, leaving 14 bases between the germline ends. This CDR3 is 15 amino acids long. DNA for the CDR3: TGCGCCAGCAGCCTGGAGGTAGCGGTCTACAATGAGCAGTTCTTC. Its translation is CASSLEVAVYNEQFF.

The chain recombines TRBV7-2 with TRBJ1-1, with unresolved D. The CDR3 has 11 amino acids. The V gene's germline CDR1 is SGHTA and CDR2 FQGNSA. With 4 bases removed from V and 3 bases from J, the gap between germline ends came to 3 bases. CDR3 region: CASSSYTEAFF. The CDR3 DNA reads as TGTGCCAGCAGCTCCTACACTGAAGCTTTCTTT. Supplemented by reference TRBV7-2 and TRBJ1-1, the full variable domain reads GAGVSQSPSNKVTEKGKDVELRCDPISGHTALYWYRQSLGQGLEFLIYFQGNSAPDKSGLPSDRFSAERTGGSVSTLTIQRTQQEDSAVYLCASSSYTEAFFGQGTRLTVV.

The chain has TRBV6-5 and TRBJ2-1; the D is unclear. The CDR3 extends over 15 amino acids. Germline lookup yields CDR1 MNHEY and CDR2 SVGAGI. Trimming left V 5 bases short and J 4 bases short, with 15 bases between. CDR3 DNA sequence: TGTGCCAGCAGTCCGGAAGTGGAGCCTTACAATGAGCAGTTCTTC. Protein: CASSPEVEPYNEQFF.

The gene calls are TRBV7-8 and TRBJ1-5; 9 bases agree with TRBD1. The CDR3 is 19 residues long. J lost 2 bases, V lost 2 bases, and 13 bases had no gene match. In germline, CDR1 is SGHVS, CDR2 FQNEAQ. CDR3 DNA sequence: TGTGCCAGCAGCTTACAGACGGGACAGGGCTTTGGGGGCAATCAGCCCCAGCATTTT. The encoded protein is CASSLQTGQGFGGNQPQHF.

J is TRBJ2-3 and V is TRBV7-9; TRBD1 aligns across 10 bases. CDR1 and CDR2 from the germline V gene are SEHNR and FQNEAQ (reference sequence). V was pared by 5 bases and J by 3 bases, with 5 bases of the junction left unmatched. The CDR3 sequence is 15 residues long. Here the CDR3 reads CASSQTGGLTDTQYF. CDR3 nucleotides: TGTGCCAGCAGCCAGACAGGGGGCCTGACAGATACGCAGTATTTT.

The chain is built from TRBV28 and TRBJ2-6; D remains ambiguous. From germline, CDR1 is MDHEN and CDR2 SYDVKM. The CDR3 runs to 13 residues. Trimming took 7 bases from V and 0 from J, leaving 4 bases between them. Written as DNA, the CDR3 is TGTGCCAGCACCTCCTCTGGGGCCAACGTCCTGACTTTC. This gives the protein CASTSSGANVLTF.

The V and J genes are TRBV5-4 and TRBJ2-7, with a possible D match to TRBD2 (6 bases). The CDR3 is 14 amino acids. Trimming pared 6 bases from V and 0 bases from J, leaving 13 bases between. The germline CDR1 and CDR2 sequences are SGHNT and YYREEE (reference sequence). CDR3: CASTLYGGSYEQYF. In DNA form, the CDR3 reads TGTGCCAGCACTCTATACGGGGGCTCCTACGAGCAGTACTTC.

V gene TRBV7-9 combines with J gene TRBJ2-5, with D possibly TRBD2 on 5 matching bases. This CDR3 comprises 14 residues. Trimming removed 2 bases at V and 4 bases at J, with 11 bases between. CDR1 and CDR2 (germline): SEHNR, FQNEAQ (reference sequence). The CDR3 nucleotides are TGTGCCAGCAGCTTAAGTGACGAGGGAGAGACCCAGTACTTC. Translated, it gives CASSLSDEGETQYF. Drawing the rest from reference TRBV7-9 and TRBJ2-5, the complete variable domain is DTGVSQNPRHKITKRGQNVTFRCDPISEHNRLYWYRQTLGQGPEFLTYFQNEAQLEKSRLLSDRFSAERPKGSFSTLEIQRTEQGDSAMYLCASSLSDEGETQYFGPGTRLLVL.

Turning to this clone: A read error may produce the germline difference seen at one junction end. DNA for the CDR3: TGTGCCAGTCATTCGGGACAGGGGGGAAGCAGTCAGCCCCAGCATTTT. This gives the protein CASHSGQGGSSQPQHF. The chain joins TRBV27 to TRBJ1-5, with 11 bases aligning to TRBD1. CDR3 length equals 16 residues. Germline values: CDR1 MNHEY, CDR2 SMNVEV (reference sequence).

This chain links TRBV27 with TRBJ2-1; TRBD2 aligns across 10 bases. J lost 6 bases, V lost 7 bases, and 6 bases had no gene match. From germline, CDR1 is MNHEY and CDR2 SMNVEV (reference sequence). The length of the CDR3 is 14 residues. The CDR3 DNA sequence: TGTGCCAGCACCCCTAGCGGGGGTGGCAATGAGCAGTTCTTC. It yields the protein CASTPSGGGNEQFF.

V gene TRBV4-1 combines with J gene TRBJ1-1, with 11 bases that match TRBD1. After removal of 1 base from V and 6 bases from J, the junction contained 7 bases not matched to a gene. The CDR3 contains 16 residues. Per germline, CDR1 MGHRA and CDR2 YSYEKL. This CDR3 reads CASSQGRGQGAAEAFF. The CDR3 DNA is TGCGCCAGCAGCCAAGGGCGTGGACAGGGGGCCGCTGAAGCTTTCTTT.

This clone occurred a few times. The chain is built from TRBV5-5 and TRBJ2-7; D may be TRBD1 (6 bases). CDR1 is SGHKS, CDR2 YYEKEE, per germline (reference sequence). The CDR3 contains 15 residues. V lost 4 bases and J 2 bases, leaving 16 bases between the germline ends. The CDR3 loop reads CASSRDTGLPYEQYV. The CDR3 region has the DNA TGTGCCAGCAGCCGGGACACCGGCCTTCCCTACGAGCAGTACGTC.

This chain links TRBV6-1 with TRBJ1-3; 11 bases are shared with TRBD1. V trimming: 2 bases; J trimming: 8 bases; junction bases outside the gene matches: 14. The CDR3 has 18 amino acids. Germline loops: CDR1 MNHNS, CDR2 SASEGT. CDR3 amino acids: CASSESVGTGGTRDTIYF. The CDR3 coding sequence is TGTGCCAGCAGTGAATCCGTTGGGACAGGGGGGACACGGGACACCATATATTTT.

The chain employs TRBV9 and TRBJ2-1; TRBD2 agrees at 8 bases. Trimming removed 4 bases from V and 7 bases from J; junction bases left unmatched: 13. This CDR3 has 16 residues. From germline, CDR1 is SGDLS and CDR2 YYNGEE. CDR3 protein: CASSPRGAGGSNEQFF. CDR3 nucleotides: TGTGCCAGCAGCCCCCGAGGGGCGGGGGGATCTAATGAGCAGTTCTTC.

This clone appeared a single time. This rearrangement joins TRBV28 to TRBJ1-6; D gene uncertain. CDR1 MDHEN and CDR2 SYDVKM come from the germline V gene. The CDR3 length is 15 residues. Between the trimmed V and J ends, which lost 6 bases and 14 bases, there was a span of 23 bases. Here the CDR3 reads CASSPWSEGASSLHF. Here the CDR3 DNA reads TGTGCCAGCAGCCCATGGTCGGAGGGTGCCTCTTCCCTCCACTTT.

This chain connects TRBV6-5 to TRBJ1-1; D perhaps matches TRBD1 (6 bases). The CDR3 runs 14 residues. V was pared by 8 bases and J by 0 bases, with 13 bases between. Germline V gene sequence: CDR1 MNHEY, CDR2 SVGAGI. CDR3 DNA: TGTGCCAGCTCGAGGGGGGGGCTGAACACTGAAGCTTTCTTT. This translates into CASSRGGLNTEAFF.

The V and J genes are TRBV6-5 and TRBJ2-7, with a weak D call TRBD1 (6 bases). This CDR3 has 15 residues. Looked up from germline, CDR1 is MNHEY and CDR2 is SVGAGI. The germline V and J ends were trimmed by 7 bases and 2 bases, with 18 bases remaining between them. This CDR3 reads CASIYGQGTPYEQYF. CDR3 sequence (DNA): TGTGCCAGCATCTACGGGCAGGGGACCCCCTACGAGCAGTACTTC.